This TCR beta chain was found in a study of response to subunit inactivated influenza vaccine. TCRdb re-called the RT-PCR reads through MiXCR, storing one row per CDR3 protein. This table holds a few hundred thousand distinct CDR3 sequences, 12% to 15% found once. Findings of the study overall: The authors suggested that every seasonal influenza vaccination recruits few new T cells.

Comment on this clonotype: Antigen: not known.

The CDR3 spans 15 residues. The ends were cut back, 2 bases at V and 4 bases at J, with 14 bases in the middle. CDR1 and CDR2 (germline): SGHTA, FQGNSA. J is TRBJ1-1 and V is TRBV7-2; maybe TRBD1 (6 bases). The sequence derives from a man in his fifties who received an inactivated influenza vaccine. This specimen consisted of PBMCs from blood, obtained about 11 days after vaccination. The CDR3 bases are TGTGCCAGCAGCTTAAAAGGGGGGAAGGGCACTGAAGCTTTCTTT. Translating gives CASSLKGGKGTEAFF.